One sample yielded the 18 T cell receptor beta chains listed below, sequenced in a study of T cells in Graves' hyperthyroidism and ophthalmopathy. TCR beta CDR3 regions were amplified from RNA transcripts. HTBI primers were the set used in a first-round RT-PCR of the TCR CDR3. TCRdb re-called the multiplex PCR reads through MiXCR, storing one row per CDR3 protein. The table lists 300,000 to 450,000 distinct CDR3 sequences, 15% of them singletons. The sample was blood. Receptors originate from a woman aged 25 to 39 with Graves' hyperthyroidism.

This clonotype was counted at least ten times. This chain links TRBV20-1 with TRBJ2-1; 15 bases are a match to TRBD2. Germline CDR1 DFQATT, CDR2 SNEGSKA (reference sequence). Trimming at V came to 5 bases and at J to 9 bases, leaving 5 bases not matched to a gene. The CDR3 runs 14 residues. The CDR3 loop is CSAPPGLAGGEQFF. The CDR3 nucleotides are TGCAGTGCTCCACCGGGACTAGCGGGAGGTGAGCAGTTCTTC.

The chain is built from TRBV19 and TRBJ2-1; 7 bases align to TRBD1. Germline CDR1 LNHDA, CDR2 SQIVND (reference sequence). The length of the CDR3 is 14 residues. Trimming at V came to 11 bases and at J to 6 bases, leaving 13 bases not matched to a gene. Written as DNA, the CDR3 is TGTGCCGGAAATTTGACAGGGACGATCAATGAGCAGTTCTTC. Translation: CAGNLTGTINEQFF.

The chain is built from TRBV7-9 and TRBJ2-1; D call uncertain. The germline gives CDR1 SEHNR, CDR2 FQNEAQ (reference sequence). The CDR3 runs to 16 residues. The V and J ends lost 4 bases and 0 bases respectively, with 13 bases between them. The CDR3 reads CASSSPTTSSYNEQFF. The CDR3 region has the DNA TGTGCCAGCAGCTCGCCGACCACCAGCTCCTACAATGAGCAGTTCTTC.

The gene calls are TRBV20-1 and TRBJ2-4, with D tentatively TRBD2 (6 bases). Germline CDR1 DFQATT, CDR2 SNEGSKA (reference sequence). The CDR3 consists of 16 residues. V gave up 3 bases and J gave up 3 bases, with 18 bases separating them. Written as DNA, the CDR3 is TGCAGTGCTAGTCCCCTCCGGGAGTTGGGCAAAAACATTCAGTACTTC. Protein product: CSASPLRELGKNIQYF.

This clonotype appeared a few times. This chain's CDR3 is CASSLSGRNEQYF. As DNA, the CDR3 is TGTGCCAGCAGTTTAAGCGGGAGGAACGAGCAGTACTTC. The chain links TRBV27 to TRBJ2-7; 9 nucleotides line up with TRBD2. The germline V gene has CDR1 MNHEY and CDR2 SMNVEV (reference sequence). There are 13 residues in the CDR3. The V gene end was trimmed by 2 bases and the J gene end by 5 bases; junction bases not matched to a gene: 1.

V usage is TRBV10-2 and J usage is TRBJ1-2; 8 nucleotides line up with TRBD1. Trimming at V came to 5 bases and at J to 7 bases, leaving 3 bases not matched to a gene. The length of the CDR3 is 12 residues. Germline V gives CDR1 WSHSY, CDR2 SAAADI. The CDR3 protein is CASSQTGAGYTF. DNA of the CDR3: TGCGCCAGCAGTCAGACAGGGGCTGGCTACACCTTC.

This clonotype was observed a handful of times. The chain joins TRBV7-2 to TRBJ2-7; 7 bases are shared with TRBD2. The CDR3 is 17 residues long. Germline CDR1 SGHTA, CDR2 FQGNSA. Trimming took 1 base from V and 5 from J; bases not matched to a gene: 14. DNA for the CDR3: TGTGCCAGCAGCTTAGTCGGAGGGAGGGCCGTCCTCCACGAGCAGTACTTC. Translating it yields CASSLVGGRAVLHEQYF.

This clonotype has ten or more counts. The gene calls are TRBV20-1 and TRBJ2-3; D perhaps matches TRBD1 (7 bases). The CDR3 covers 14 residues. Per the germline V gene, CDR1 is DFQATT and CDR2 is SNEGSKA (reference sequence). The V and J ends lost 7 bases and 9 bases respectively, with 23 bases between them. The CDR3 is CSVDSAIPGGTQYF. The CDR3 DNA reads as TGCAGTGTGGATAGCGCCATTCCAGGGGGGACGCAGTATTTT.

This clonotype was found many times. The V and J genes are TRBV20-1 and TRBJ2-5; TRBD1 is a possible D gene (5 bases). In germline, CDR1 is DFQATT, CDR2 SNEGSKA (reference sequence). The CDR3 extends over 13 amino acids. Trimming took off 4 bases at V and 3 bases at J, with 12 bases between the two ends. The CDR3 bases are TGCAGTGCTATTTTGGGGCCCAAAGAGACCCAGTACTTC. This translates into CSAILGPKETQYF.

Of note for this clonotype: The junction differs from germline at one of its ends, possibly a read error. The chain carries TRBV13 and TRBJ1-3, with TRBD1 identical over 11 bases. The germline CDR1 and CDR2 sequences are PRHDT and FYEKMQ (reference sequence). The CDR3 runs to 14 residues. In DNA, the CDR3 is TGTGTCAGCAACGAGAGAGGGACAGGGGGAACCATATATTTT. Translating it yields CVSNERGTGGTIYF. Combining the CDR3 with reference TRBV13 and TRBJ1-3 gives the whole variable domain AAGVIQSPRHLIKEKRETATLKCYPIPRHDTVYWYQQGPGQDPQFLISFYEKMQSDKGSIPDRFSAQQFSDYHSELNMSSLELGDSALYFCVSNERGTGGTIYFGEGSWLTVV.

This clonotype was counted at least ten times. V gene TRBV30 combines with J gene TRBJ1-3; 8 nucleotides align to TRBD1. The CDR3 consists of 14 residues. Looked up from germline, CDR1 is GTSNPN and CDR2 is SVGIG (reference sequence). The trim removed 6 bases at V and 2 bases at J, leaving 6 bases unmatched. The DNA for the CDR3 is TGTGCCTGCGGACAGGGAGGTCCTGGAAACACCATATATTTT. It translates to CACGQGGPGNTIYF.

The table lists this clonotype with many counts. The chain links TRBV20-1 to TRBJ2-1, with 11 positions matching TRBD2. With V trimmed by 5 bases and J by 4 bases, 7 bases remained unmatched. The length of the CDR3 is 15 residues. Germline lookup yields CDR1 DFQATT and CDR2 SNEGSKA (reference sequence). CDR3 residues: CSAPRGTSGYNEQFF. The CDR3 DNA is TGCAGTGCTCCTAGGGGGACTAGCGGTTACAATGAGCAGTTCTTC.

In its sample, this clonotype was seen a few times. J is TRBJ2-5 and V is TRBV11-2; 8 bases agree with TRBD1. Looked up from germline, CDR1 is SGHAT and CDR2 is FQNNGV. The CDR3 consists of 16 residues. The ends lost 4 bases at V and 5 bases at J; junction bases unmatched: 12. This chain's CDR3 is CASSSLAGQGGETQYF. The CDR3 DNA sequence: TGTGCCAGCAGCTCGCTCGCCGGACAGGGAGGCGAGACCCAGTACTTC.

For this clonotype: The junction and the germline gene differ at one end; a read error may be behind it. The V call is TRBV20-1, the J call TRBJ2-2; 7 nucleotides match TRBD2. The germline V gene has CDR1 DFQATT and CDR2 SNEGSKA (reference sequence). This CDR3 spans 17 amino acids. CDR3 in amino acids: CSARGSSGGVYTGALFF. DNA for the CDR3: TGCAGTGCTAGAGGTTCCTCGGGGGGAGTGTACACCGGGGCGCTGTTTTTT.

This clonotype has just a few counts. The gene calls are TRBV20-1 and TRBJ2-5, with D possibly matching TRBD2 (6 bases). The V gene lost 3 bases and the J gene lost 2 bases, with 13 bases spanning the gap. The CDR3 loop spans 14 amino acids. Looked up from germline, CDR1 is DFQATT and CDR2 is SNEGSKA (reference sequence). The CDR3 is CSASGSGGQETQYF. As DNA, the CDR3 is TGCAGTGCTAGTGGCTCTGGGGGGCAAGAGACCCAGTACTTC.

This clonotype was picked up a small number of times. This chain uses TRBV28 with TRBJ1-4, with a tentative D call TRBD1 (5 bases). The ends were cut back, 3 bases at V and 5 bases at J, with 13 bases in the middle. CDR1 is MDHEN, CDR2 SYDVKM, per germline. The CDR3 sequence is 15 residues long. The CDR3 here is CASSLGPGRNEKLFF. The CDR3 nucleotides read TGTGCCAGCAGTTTGGGCCCAGGGAGGAATGAAAAACTGTTTTTT.

This clonotype was observed a handful of times. The rearrangement joins TRBV18 to TRBJ1-3; D perhaps matches TRBD1 (5 bases). Trimming took 0 bases from V and 0 from J, leaving 9 bases between them. The CDR3 has 16 amino acids. The germline CDR1 and CDR2 sequences are KGHSH and LQKENI. For the CDR3, the DNA is TGTGCCAGCTCACCACCGGGCGGGGGCTCTGGAAACACCATATATTTT. Translation: CASSPPGGGSGNTIYF.

This clonotype was found many times. The chain is built from TRBV6-5 and TRBJ2-3, with TRBD1 matching 7 bases. The CDR3 is 14 residues long. Per the germline V gene, CDR1 is MNHEY and CDR2 is SVGAGI. The ends lost 0 bases at V and 4 bases at J; junction bases unmatched: 1. In DNA form, the CDR3 reads TGTGCCAGCAGTTACTCGACAGGGTCAGATACGCAGTATTTT. Its translation: CASSYSTGSDTQYF.